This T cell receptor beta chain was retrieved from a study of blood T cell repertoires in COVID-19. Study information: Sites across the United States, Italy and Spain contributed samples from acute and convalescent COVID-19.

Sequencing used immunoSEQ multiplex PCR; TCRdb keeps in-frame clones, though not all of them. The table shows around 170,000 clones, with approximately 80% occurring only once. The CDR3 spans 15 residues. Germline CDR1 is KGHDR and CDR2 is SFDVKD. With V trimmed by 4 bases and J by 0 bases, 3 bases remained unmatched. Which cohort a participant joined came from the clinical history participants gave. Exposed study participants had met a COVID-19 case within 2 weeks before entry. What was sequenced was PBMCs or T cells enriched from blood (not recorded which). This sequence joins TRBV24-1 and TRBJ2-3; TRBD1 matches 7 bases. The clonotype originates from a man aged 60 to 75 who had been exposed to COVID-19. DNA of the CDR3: TGTGCCACCAGTGACCCGACAGGGAGCACAGATACGCAGTATTTT. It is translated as CATSDPTGSTDTQYF.